This T cell receptor beta chain is from a study of CD4 T cell repertoires in COVID-19. For the study at large: Other coronavirus spike proteins restimulated relabeled CFSE-low cells expanded with IL-2 for approximately eleven days. Study-level findings and limits: Several top expanded SARS-CoV-2-reactive clonotypes were shared by two or three memory subsets.

Assay used: immunoSEQ multiplex PCR; TCRdb lists only in-frame clones, some missing. This table holds thousands of clones, around 84% found once. Trimming removed 8 bases from V and 2 bases from J, with 27 bases in between. The CDR3 covers 19 residues. Germline CDR1 MNHEY, CDR2 SMNVEV (reference sequence). Worth noting for this clone: The antigen is unknown.

These memory T cells were uncultured and sequenced directly after ex vivo isolation. The V and J genes are TRBV27 and TRBJ2-2; tentative D call: TRBD2 (7 bases). This TCR was sampled from a human donor who had COVID-19. The sample in question was effector memory CD4+ T cells from blood, obtained before the COVID-19 pandemic. Here the CDR3 DNA reads TGTGCCAGCCGCCCGGAGTGGTGGGGGGGCCAGGGAAACACCGGGGAGCTGTTTTTT. It specifies CASRPEWWGGQGNTGELFF.